These 19 T cell receptor beta chains originate from one sample sequenced in a study of T cells in Graves' hyperthyroidism and ophthalmopathy. The investigators amplified TCR beta CDR3 regions from RNA transcripts. The study used the HTBI primer set for a first-round RT-PCR of the TCR CDR3. TCRdb independently ran MiXCR on the multiplex PCR reads; one entry per CDR3 protein. The sample gives about 520,000 distinct CDR3 sequences, around 22% of which show up once; about 11% is in the top ten. Sequencing input: blood. These receptors all stem from a woman aged 25-40 years with Graves' ophthalmopathy.

This clonotype has just a few counts. The rearrangement links TRBV6-1 to TRBJ1-1; maybe TRBD1 (5 bases). V dropped 5 bases and J dropped 7 bases, with 14 bases sitting between them. Per the germline V gene, CDR1 is MNHNS and CDR2 is SASEGT. The CDR3 contains 13 residues. The CDR3 reads CASSPGGGGEAFF. The CDR3 DNA is TGTGCCAGCAGTCCCGGTGGGGGTGGTGAAGCTTTCTTT.

The gene calls are TRBV29-1 and TRBJ1-2; TRBD1 is a possible D gene (5 bases). V lost 5 bases, J lost 6 bases, and 25 bases lay in between. In germline, CDR1 is SQVTM, CDR2 ANQGSEA. This CDR3 spans 16 amino acids. In nucleotides, the CDR3 is TGCAGCGTTCCTCGGGGCTCCTTGCTAACTAAAGATGGCTACACCTTC. Translated, it gives CSVPRGSLLTKDGYTF.

In this sample, this clonotype turned up many times. Here the CDR3 reads CSAGRGRGDQETQYF. Here the CDR3 DNA reads TGCAGTGCTGGCAGAGGGCGGGGAGACCAAGAGACCCAGTACTTC. The J gene is TRBJ2-5, the V gene TRBV20-1; weak D call: TRBD2 (6 bases). The CDR3 sequence is 15 residues long. V was trimmed by 5 bases and J by 0 bases, leaving 16 bases between them. In germline, CDR1 is DFQATT, CDR2 SNEGSKA (reference sequence).

This clonotype was recorded at least ten times. V gene TRBV6-2 or TRBV6-3 combines with J gene TRBJ1-6; 11 bases map to TRBD1. There are 19 residues in the CDR3. Germline CDR1 and CDR2: MNHEY and SVGEGT. V dropped 4 bases and J dropped 9; count of bases not matched to a gene: 17. CDR3 region: CASSSLTVAGQGEGSPLHF. The CDR3 DNA is TGTGCCAGCAGTTCCTTAACCGTCGCGGGACAGGGGGAAGGTTCACCCCTCCACTTT.

This clonotype was seen only once. The J gene is TRBJ2-5, the V gene TRBV11-2; D is unclear. CDR1 is SGHAT, CDR2 FQNNGV, per germline. The V and J ends lost 5 bases and 2 bases respectively, with 15 bases between them. The CDR3 is made up of 15 amino acids. This CDR3 is CASSANQPPQETQYF. CDR3 bases: TGTGCCAGCAGCGCGAACCAACCCCCGCAAGAGACCCAGTACTTC.

The chain has TRBV6-1 and TRBJ1-6; no clear D. V lost 7 bases to trimming and J lost 7 bases, with 14 bases between them. Germline assignment: CDR1 MNHNS and CDR2 SASEGT. CDR3 size: 14 residues. The CDR3 DNA reads as TGTGCCAGCATGCGGCGATTTGGGAATTCACCCCTCCACTTT. Translation: CASMRRFGNSPLHF.

This clonotype was counted at least ten times. The gene calls are TRBV2 and TRBJ1-2; unclear D gene. Looked up from germline, CDR1 is SNHLY and CDR2 is FYNNEI. CDR3 length: 11 residues. V gave up 4 bases and J gave up 5 bases, with 5 bases separating them. CDR3 nucleotide sequence: TGTGCCAGCAGTGTTGCATATGGCTACACCTTC. It yields the protein CASSVAYGYTF.

This clonotype was found once. The chain couples TRBV20-1 to TRBJ2-7; 9 nucleotides match TRBD1. There are 13 residues in the CDR3. V was pared by 6 bases and J by 6 bases, with 9 bases of the junction left unmatched. The germline V gene encodes CDR1 DFQATT and CDR2 SNEGSKA (reference sequence). The CDR3 nucleotides are TGCAGTGCAAATCCGGGACAGGGCCCCGAGCAGTACTTC. Translation gives CSANPGQGPEQYF.

The chain has TRBV20-1 and TRBJ1-1; D uncertain. This CDR3 has 15 residues. Deletions cut 0 bases from V and 4 bases from J, with 15 bases between. Germline V gene lookup returns CDR1 DFQATT and CDR2 SNEGSKA (reference sequence). Written as DNA, the CDR3 is TGCAGTGCTAGAGATTTACTGAGAAGGGTCACTGAAGCTTTCTTT. Translating gives CSARDLLRRVTEAFF.

This chain links TRBV6-1 with TRBJ2-7; 13 nucleotides match TRBD2. In germline, CDR1 is MNHNS, CDR2 SASEGT. The J segment lost 3 bases and the V segment lost 8 bases, leaving 7 bases of the junction unmatched. This CDR3 has 15 residues. This CDR3 reads CASGRTSGSNYEQYF. The CDR3 DNA follows: TGTGCCAGCGGCCGGACTAGCGGGAGTAACTACGAGCAGTACTTC.

This clonotype occurred many times. J is TRBJ1-1 and V is TRBV12-3 or TRBV12-4; D is unresolved. This CDR3 contains 13 residues. The germline V and J ends were trimmed by 7 bases and 0 bases, with 9 bases remaining between them. The CDR3 nucleotides read TGTGCCAGCATCTTGTCAATGAACACTGAAGCTTTCTTT. Encoded protein: CASILSMNTEAFF.

This chain joins TRBV28 and TRBJ2-2; D gene unclear. The V end was cut by 2 bases, the J end by 10 bases, with 11 bases between. Germline assignment: CDR1 MDHEN and CDR2 SYDVKM. The CDR3 is made up of 13 amino acids. Here the CDR3 reads CASSLGGSTELFF. The CDR3 coding sequence is TGTGCCAGCAGTTTAGGCGGAAGTACGGAGCTGTTTTTT.

CDR3 DNA sequence: TGTGCCAGCAGTCGGATGGGAGGGGGCAATTCACCCCTCCACTTT. It codes for CASSRMGGGNSPLHF. The chain couples TRBV12-3 or TRBV12-4 to TRBJ1-6; 7 bases line up with TRBD1. Losses at the gene ends were 5 bases for V and 7 bases for J; bases not matched to a gene: 8. The CDR3 totals 15 residues.

The chain has TRBV12-3 or TRBV12-4 and TRBJ2-7; no definite D call. Trimming took off 7 bases at V and 5 bases at J, with 18 bases between the two ends. The CDR3 loop spans 14 amino acids. CDR3 in DNA: TGTGCCAGCACCAGAGGACCTCTTCCCCACGAGCAGTACTTC. This gives the protein CASTRGPLPHEQYF.

V and J are TRBV2 and TRBJ2-1, with 13 bases matching TRBD2. CDR1 SNHLY and CDR2 FYNNEI come from the germline V gene. V shed 9 bases and J 5 bases; nucleotides not matched to a gene: 7. The CDR3 covers 15 residues. CDR3 nucleotides: TGTGCCAGTAGGGTGGGACTAGCGGGGAACAATGAGCAGTTCTTC. Translating gives CASRVGLAGNNEQFF.

Ten or more counts support this clonotype. The chain links TRBV29-1 to TRBJ1-3; 8 bases fit TRBD1. V shed 0 bases, J shed 8 bases, and the junction held 6 bases outside the gene matches. CDR1 is SQVTM, CDR2 ANQGSEA, per germline. The CDR3 covers 14 residues. CDR3 nucleotides: TGCAGCGTTGAAGAAGGCAGGGGGCTTGACACCATATATTTT. It translates to CSVEEGRGLDTIYF.

This clonotype was seen a handful of times. The chain links TRBV10-2 to TRBJ1-2, with 8 nucleotides matching TRBD1. J lost 8 bases, V lost 0 bases, and 8 bases had no gene match. CDR1 and CDR2 (germline): WSHSY, SAAADI. This CDR3 region has 15 residues. The CDR3 nucleotides are TGCGCCAGCAGTGAGTCAAGGACAGGGAGGCTCGGCTACACCTTC. It translates to CASSESRTGRLGYTF.

This clonotype was picked up many times. V and J are TRBV29-1 and TRBJ2-6; D unclear. V was pared by 5 bases and J by 0 bases, with 11 bases between. The germline gives CDR1 SQVTM, CDR2 ANQGSEA. This CDR3 spans 15 amino acids. CDR3 in amino acids: CSVPATSSGANVLTF. CDR3 DNA: TGCAGCGTTCCGGCAACCTCCTCTGGGGCCAACGTCCTGACTTTC.

This clonotype has a count of ten or more. V is TRBV4-3 and J is TRBJ2-7; 10 bases are a match to TRBD2. This CDR3 has 15 residues. Germline CDR1 LGHNA, CDR2 YSLEER. The ends lost 4 bases at V and 1 base at J; junction bases unmatched: 4. The DNA for the CDR3 is TGCGCCAGCAGCCCGCTAGCGGGGGTTTCCTACGAGCAGTACTTC. Amino acids: CASSPLAGVSYEQYF.